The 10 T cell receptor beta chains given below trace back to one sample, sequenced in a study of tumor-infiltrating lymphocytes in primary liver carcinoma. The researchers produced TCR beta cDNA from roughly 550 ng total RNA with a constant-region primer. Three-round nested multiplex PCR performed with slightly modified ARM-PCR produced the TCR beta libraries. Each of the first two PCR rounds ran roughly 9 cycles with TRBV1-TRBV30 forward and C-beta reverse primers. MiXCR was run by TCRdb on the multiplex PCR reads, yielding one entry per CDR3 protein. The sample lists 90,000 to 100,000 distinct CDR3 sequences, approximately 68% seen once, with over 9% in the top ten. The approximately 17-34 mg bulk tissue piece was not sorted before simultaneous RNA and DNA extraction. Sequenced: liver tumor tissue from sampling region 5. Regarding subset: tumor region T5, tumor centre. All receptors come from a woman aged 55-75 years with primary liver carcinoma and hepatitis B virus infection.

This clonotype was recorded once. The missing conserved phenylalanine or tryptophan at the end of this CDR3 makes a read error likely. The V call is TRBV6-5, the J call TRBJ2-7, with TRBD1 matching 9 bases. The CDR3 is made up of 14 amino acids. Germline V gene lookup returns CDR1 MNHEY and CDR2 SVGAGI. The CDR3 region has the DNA TGTACCAGTCTTCCGGGACAGGGTTCGAACGAGCAGTACTTA. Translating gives CTSLPGQGSNEQYL.

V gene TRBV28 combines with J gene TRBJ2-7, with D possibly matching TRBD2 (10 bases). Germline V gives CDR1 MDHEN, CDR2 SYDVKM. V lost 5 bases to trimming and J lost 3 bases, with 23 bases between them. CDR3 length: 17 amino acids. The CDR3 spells CASSDRGRRTSGYEQYF. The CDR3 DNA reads TGTGCCAGCAGTGACAGGGGGAGAAGGACTAGCGGCTACGAGCAGTACTTC.

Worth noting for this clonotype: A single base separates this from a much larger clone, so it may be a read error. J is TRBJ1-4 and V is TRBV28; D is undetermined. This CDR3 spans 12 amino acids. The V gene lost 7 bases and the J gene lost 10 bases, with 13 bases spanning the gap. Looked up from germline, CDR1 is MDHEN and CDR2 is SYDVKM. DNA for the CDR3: TGTGCCAGCACTCCCCCGAGAGGAAAACTGTTTTTT. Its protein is CASTPPRGKLFF.

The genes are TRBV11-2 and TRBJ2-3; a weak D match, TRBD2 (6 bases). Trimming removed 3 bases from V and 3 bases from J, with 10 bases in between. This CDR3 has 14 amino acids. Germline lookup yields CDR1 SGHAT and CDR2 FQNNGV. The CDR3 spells CASSFDGSTDTQYF. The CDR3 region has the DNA TGTGCCAGCAGCTTTGACGGGAGTACAGATACGCAGTATTTT.

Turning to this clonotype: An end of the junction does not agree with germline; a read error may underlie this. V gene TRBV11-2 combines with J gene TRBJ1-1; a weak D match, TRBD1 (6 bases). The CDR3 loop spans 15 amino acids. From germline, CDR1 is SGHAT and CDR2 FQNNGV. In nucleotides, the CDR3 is TGTGCCGGCAGCTTAGACACTACAGGGCTAACTGAAGCTTTCTTT. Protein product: CAGSLDTTGLTEAFF.

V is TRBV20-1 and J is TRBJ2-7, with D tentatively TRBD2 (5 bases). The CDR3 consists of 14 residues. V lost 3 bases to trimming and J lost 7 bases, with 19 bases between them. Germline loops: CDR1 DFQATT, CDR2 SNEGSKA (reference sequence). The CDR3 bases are TGCAGTGCTAGTATTTTATCGCGGGTTGGGGAGCAGTACTTC. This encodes CSASILSRVGEQYF.

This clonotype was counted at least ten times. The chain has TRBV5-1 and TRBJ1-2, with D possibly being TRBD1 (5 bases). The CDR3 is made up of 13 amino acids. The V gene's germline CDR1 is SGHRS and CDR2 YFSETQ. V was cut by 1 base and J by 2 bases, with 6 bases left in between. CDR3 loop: CASSLNRNYGYTF. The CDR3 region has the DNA TGCGCCAGCAGCTTGAACAGGAACTATGGCTACACCTTC.

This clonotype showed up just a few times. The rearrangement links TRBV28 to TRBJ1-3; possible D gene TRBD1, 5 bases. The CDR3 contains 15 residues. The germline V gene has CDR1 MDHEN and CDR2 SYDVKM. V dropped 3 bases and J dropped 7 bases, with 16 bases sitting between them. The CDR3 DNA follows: TGTGCCAGCAGTTTCGGGGGTTTCGGTCGGAACACCATATATTTT. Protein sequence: CASSFGGFGRNTIYF.

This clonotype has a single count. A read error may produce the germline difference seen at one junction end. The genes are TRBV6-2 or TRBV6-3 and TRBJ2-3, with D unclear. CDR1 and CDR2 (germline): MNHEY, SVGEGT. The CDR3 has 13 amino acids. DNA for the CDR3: TGTGCCAGCAGTTACTCTAGCATAGATACGCACTGTTTT. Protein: CASSYSSIDTHCF.

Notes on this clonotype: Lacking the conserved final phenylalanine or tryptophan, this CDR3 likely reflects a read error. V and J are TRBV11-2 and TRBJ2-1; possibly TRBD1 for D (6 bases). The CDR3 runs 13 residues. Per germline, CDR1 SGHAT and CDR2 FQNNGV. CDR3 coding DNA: TGTGCCTGCAGCCAGGGGCCTAACATTGAGCAGTTCTGC. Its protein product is CACSQGPNIEQFC.